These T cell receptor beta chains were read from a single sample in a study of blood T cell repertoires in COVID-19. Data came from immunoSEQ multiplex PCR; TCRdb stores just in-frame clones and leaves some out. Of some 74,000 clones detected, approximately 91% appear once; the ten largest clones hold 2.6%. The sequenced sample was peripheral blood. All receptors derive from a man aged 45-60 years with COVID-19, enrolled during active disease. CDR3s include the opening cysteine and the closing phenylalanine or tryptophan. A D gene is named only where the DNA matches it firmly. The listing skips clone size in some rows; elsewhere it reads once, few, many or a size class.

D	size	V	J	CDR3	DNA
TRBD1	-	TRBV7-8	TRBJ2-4	CASSLGTALAKNIQYF	TGTGCCAGCAGCCTCGGGACAGCTCTAGCCAAAAACATTCAGTACTTC
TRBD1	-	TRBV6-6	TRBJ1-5	CASSSNQGEQPQHF	TGTGCCAGCAGTTCCAATCAGGGGGAGCAGCCCCAGCATTTT
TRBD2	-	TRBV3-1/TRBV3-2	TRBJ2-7	CASTHNGLAGNEQYF	TGTGCCAGCACCCACAACGGACTAGCGGGTAACGAGCAGTACTTC
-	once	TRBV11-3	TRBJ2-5	CASSPFRQMGTQYF	TGTGCCAGCAGCCCCTTCAGGCAGATGGGGACCCAGTACTTC
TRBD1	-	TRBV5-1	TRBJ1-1	CASSTGQGAPLAFF	TGCGCCAGCAGCACCGGACAGGGGGCTCCTCTGGCTTTCTTT
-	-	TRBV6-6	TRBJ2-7	CASSGQMPAYEQYF	TGTGCCAGCAGCGGACAGATGCCCGCCTACGAGCAGTACTTC
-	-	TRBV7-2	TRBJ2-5	CASSLAAQLYQETQYF	TGTGCCAGCAGCTTAGCGGCACAGTTGTACCAAGAGACCCAGTACTTC
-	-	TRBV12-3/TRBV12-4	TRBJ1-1	CASSRTEIEAFF	TGTGCCAGCAGCCGGACAGAAATCGAAGCTTTCTTT
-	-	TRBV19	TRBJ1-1	CASSIDRQREAFF	TGTGCCAGTAGTATAGACAGACAAAGGGAAGCTTTCTTT
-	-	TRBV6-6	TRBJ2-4	CASKPGSKNIQYF	TGTGCCAGCAAGCCGGGTAGTAAAAACATTCAGTACTTC
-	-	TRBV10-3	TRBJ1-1	CAISPDSLTEAFF	TGTGCCATCAGTCCGGACAGCCTCACTGAAGCTTTCTTT
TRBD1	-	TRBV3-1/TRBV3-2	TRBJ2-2	CASSLQRGQANTGELFF	TGTGCCAGCAGCCTGCAACGGGGACAGGCGAACACCGGGGAGCTGTTTTTT
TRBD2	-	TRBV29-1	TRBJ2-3	CSVPGTSGSGDTQYF	TGCAGCGTCCCCGGGACTAGCGGGAGTGGAGATACGCAGTATTTT
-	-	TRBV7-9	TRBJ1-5	CASSFGQSHQPQHF	TGTGCCAGCAGCTTCGGACAGTCTCATCAGCCCCAGCATTTT
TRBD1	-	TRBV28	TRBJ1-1	CASSTGGADGTEAFF	TGTGCCAGCAGTACAGGGGGCGCCGATGGGACTGAAGCTTTCTTT
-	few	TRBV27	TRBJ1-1	CASSIGTEAFF	TGTGCCAGCAGTATCGGCACTGAAGCTTTCTTT
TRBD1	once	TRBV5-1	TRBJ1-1	CASSKQGVATEAFF	TGCGCCAGCAGCAAACAGGGGGTAGCGACTGAAGCTTTCTTT
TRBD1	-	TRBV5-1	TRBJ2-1	CASSPGQGFNEQFF	TGCGCCAGCAGCCCGGGACAGGGGTTCAATGAGCAGTTCTTC
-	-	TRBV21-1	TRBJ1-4	CASSKAGVVTNEKLFF	TGTGCCAGCAGCAAAGCCGGGGTGGTGACTAATGAAAAACTGTTTTTT
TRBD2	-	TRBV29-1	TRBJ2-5	CSVATSGRAETQYF	TGCAGCGTCGCTACTAGCGGGAGGGCCGAGACCCAGTACTTC
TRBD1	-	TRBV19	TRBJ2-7	CASSLPGQGAYEQYF	TGTGCCAGTAGTCTCCCGGGACAGGGAGCATACGAGCAGTACTTC
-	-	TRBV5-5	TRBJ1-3	CASSLYVSDSGNTIYF	TGTGCCAGCAGCTTGTATGTGTCAGACTCTGGAAACACCATATATTTT
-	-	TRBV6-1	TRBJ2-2	CASSDGGELFF	TGTGCCAGCAGTGACGGCGGGGAGCTGTTTTTT
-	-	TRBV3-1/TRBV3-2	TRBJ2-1	CASSQALDNEQFF	TGTGCCAGCAGCCAAGCCCTAGACAATGAGCAGTTCTTC
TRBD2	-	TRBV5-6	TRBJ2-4	CASSLGLAGGKNIQYF	TGTGCCAGCAGCCTAGGACTAGCGGGAGGCAAAAACATTCAGTACTTC
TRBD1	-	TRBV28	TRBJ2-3	CASSPQGATEDTQYF	TGTGCCAGCTCCCCCCAGGGGGCGACGGAGGATACGCAGTATTTT
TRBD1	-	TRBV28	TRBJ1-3	CASSRQGPHSGNTIYF	TGTGCCAGCAGCCGACAGGGGCCCCACTCTGGAAACACCATATATTTT
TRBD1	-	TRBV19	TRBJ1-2	CASSVPGQPGHYTF	TGTGCCAGTAGTGTTCCGGGACAGCCAGGTCACTACACCTTC
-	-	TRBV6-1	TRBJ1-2	CASSELGGEGYGYTF	TGTGCCAGCAGTGAATTAGGCGGGGAAGGGTATGGCTACACCTTC
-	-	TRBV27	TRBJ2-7	CASSLTGIYEQYF	TGTGCCAGCAGTTTAACAGGGATCTACGAGCAGTACTTC
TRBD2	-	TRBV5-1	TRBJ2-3	CASSSIAGGRDTQYF	TGCGCCAGCAGCTCCATAGCGGGAGGGAGGGATACGCAGTATTTT
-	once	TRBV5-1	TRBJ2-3	CASSSTYDTQYF	TGCGCCAGCAGCTCAACCTACGATACGCAGTATTTT
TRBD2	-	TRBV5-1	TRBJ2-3	CASSPGGSDTQYF	TGCGCCAGCTCCCCGGGGGGATCAGATACGCAGTATTTT
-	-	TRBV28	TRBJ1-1	CASSPVNTEAFF	TGTGCCAGCAGCCCCGTTAACACTGAAGCTTTCTTT
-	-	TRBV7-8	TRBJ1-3	CASSSYRETGNTIYF	TGTGCCAGCAGCTCATACAGGGAGACCGGAAACACCATATATTTT
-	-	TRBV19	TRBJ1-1	CASSTKRNTEAFF	TGTGCCAGTAGTACTAAGCGGAACACTGAAGCTTTCTTT
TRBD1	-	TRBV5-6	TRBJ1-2	CASSLWSDRGTNYGYTF	TGTGCCAGCAGCTTGTGGTCGGACAGGGGTACTAACTATGGCTACACCTTC
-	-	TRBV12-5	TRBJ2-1	CASANGTLYNEQFF	TGTGCTAGTGCCAACGGGACACTTTACAATGAGCAGTTCTTC
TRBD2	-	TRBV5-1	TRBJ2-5	CASSLRASGQETQYF	TGCGCCAGCAGCCTCCGGGCTAGCGGACAAGAGACCCAGTACTTC
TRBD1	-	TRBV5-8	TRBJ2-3	CASSSDRGQSTDTQYF	TGTGCCAGCAGCTCCGACAGGGGGCAAAGCACAGATACGCAGTATTTT
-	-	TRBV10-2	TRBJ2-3	CASRRDTDTQYF	TGCGCCAGCAGGCGGGACACAGATACGCAGTATTTT
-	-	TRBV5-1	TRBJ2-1	CASSLEIGGPSYNEQFF	TGCGCCAGCAGCTTGGAAATAGGAGGGCCATCCTACAATGAGCAGTTCTTC
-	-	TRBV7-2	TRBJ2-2	CASSLAAGTKGGELFF	TGTGCCAGCAGCTTAGCAGCCGGGACAAAGGGCGGGGAGCTGTTTTTT
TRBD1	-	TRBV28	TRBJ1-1	CASSPGTGPLSTEAFF	TGTGCCAGCAGTCCCGGGACAGGCCCCCTCAGCACTGAAGCTTTCTTT
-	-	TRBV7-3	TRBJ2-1	CASSLLGGAGRYNEQFF	TGTGCCAGCAGCTTACTAGGTGGAGCGGGTCGCTACAATGAGCAGTTCTTC
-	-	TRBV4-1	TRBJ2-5	CASSLTGAPQETQYF	TGCGCCAGCAGTCTGACAGGCGCCCCCCAAGAGACCCAGTACTTC
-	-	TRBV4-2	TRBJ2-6	CASSQDLSSGANVLTF	TGTGCCAGCAGCCAAGATCTGAGCTCTGGGGCCAACGTCCTGACTTTC
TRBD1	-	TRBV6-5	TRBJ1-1	CASRGQINTEAFF	TGTGCCAGCAGGGGACAGATCAACACTGAAGCTTTCTTT
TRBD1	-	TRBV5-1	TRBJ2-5	CASSLRTGEAETQYF	TGCGCCAGCAGCTTGAGGACAGGGGAGGCGGAGACCCAGTACTTC
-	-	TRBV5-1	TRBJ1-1	CASRQGYTEAFF	TGCGCCAGCAGACAGGGCTACACTGAAGCTTTCTTT
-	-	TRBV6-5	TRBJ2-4	CASSYSGQGGIQYF	TGTGCCAGCAGTTACTCAGGGCAGGGTGGCATTCAGTACTTC
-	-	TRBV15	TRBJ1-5	CATSSRGSNQPQHF	TGTGCCACCAGCAGCCGAGGTAGCAATCAGCCCCAGCATTTT
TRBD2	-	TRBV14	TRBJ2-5	CASSQYGLAGGGTETQYF	TGTGCCAGCAGCCAATACGGACTAGCGGGAGGGGGAACGGAGACCCAGTACTTC
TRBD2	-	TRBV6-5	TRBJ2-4	CASSRGGIQYF	TGTGCCAGCAGCCGGGGGGGCATTCAGTACTTC
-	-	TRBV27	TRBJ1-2	CASTARSTSNYGYTF	TGTGCCAGCACCGCAAGGAGCACCTCTAACTATGGCTACACCTTC
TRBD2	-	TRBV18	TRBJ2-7	CASSPGGGRTSYEQYF	TGTGCCAGCTCACCGGGTGGCGGGAGGACCTCCTACGAGCAGTACTTC
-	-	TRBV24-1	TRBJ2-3	CATSDRGPQGDTQYF	TGTGCCACCAGTGATCGAGGACCTCAGGGAGATACGCAGTATTTT
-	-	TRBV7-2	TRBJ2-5	CASSLVGYRAETQYF	TGTGCCAGCAGCTTAGTAGGGTACAGGGCAGAGACCCAGTACTTC